The sequence of this T cell receptor beta chain was determined in a study of CXCR3-negative and CXCR3-positive naive CD8 T cells. Study-wide findings and caveats: Diversity ran similarly high across both naive subsets but far lower in memory CD8+ cells. It was found that naive subsets had comparable surface CD5, and TCR strength was inferred from TRB CDR3 properties. CXCR3-positive naive cells had more hydrophobic TRB CDR3s than CXCR3-negative naive cells.

In preparing the TRB cDNA libraries, 5' RACE with UMI labels was used. TCRdb derives one entry per CDR3 protein from the 5' RACE reads, leaving out DNA. Its table lists about 110,000 distinct CDR3 sequences. CDR3 length: 14 amino acids. Germline lookup yields CDR1 SGHTA and CDR2 FQGTGA. As regards this clonotype: As yet, its antigen is unknown.

CD45RO-CCR7+CD27+CD95- cells counted as naive CD8+ T cells. The sequenced sample was naive CXCR3+ CD8+ T cells from blood. The subset here: CD45RO-CCR7+CD27+CD95- naive CD8+ T cells expressing CXCR3 (TNR3+). The gene calls are TRBV7-3 and TRBJ1-1; TCRdb's D call, TRBD1, is unchecked because there is no DNA. The source is a human donor in good health. Some clones in this sample may be carry-over from other donors' samples. The CDR3 is CASSAPGENTEAFF.